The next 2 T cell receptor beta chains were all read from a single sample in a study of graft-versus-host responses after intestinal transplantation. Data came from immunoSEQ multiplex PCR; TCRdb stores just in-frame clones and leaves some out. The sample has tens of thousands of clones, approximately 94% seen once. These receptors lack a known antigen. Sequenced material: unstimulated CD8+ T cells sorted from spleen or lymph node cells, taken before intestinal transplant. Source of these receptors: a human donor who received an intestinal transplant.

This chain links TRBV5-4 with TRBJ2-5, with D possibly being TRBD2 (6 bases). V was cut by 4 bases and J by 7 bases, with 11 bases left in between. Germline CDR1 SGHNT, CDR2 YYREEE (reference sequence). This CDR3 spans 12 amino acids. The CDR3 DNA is TGTGCCAGCAGCGGGTCCGGGGGGACCCAGTACTTC. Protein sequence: CASSGSGGTQYF.

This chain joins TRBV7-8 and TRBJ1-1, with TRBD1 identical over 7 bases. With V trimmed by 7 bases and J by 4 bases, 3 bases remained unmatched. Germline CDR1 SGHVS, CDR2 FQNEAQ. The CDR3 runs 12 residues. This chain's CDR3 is CASMEGATEAFF. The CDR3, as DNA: TGTGCCAGCATGGAGGGGGCCACTGAAGCTTTCTTT.